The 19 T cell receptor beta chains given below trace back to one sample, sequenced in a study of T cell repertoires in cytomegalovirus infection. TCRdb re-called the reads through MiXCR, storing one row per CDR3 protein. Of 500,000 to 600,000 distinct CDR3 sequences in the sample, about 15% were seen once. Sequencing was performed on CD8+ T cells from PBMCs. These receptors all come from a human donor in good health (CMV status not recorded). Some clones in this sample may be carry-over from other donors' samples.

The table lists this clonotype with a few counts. The CDR3 DNA reads TGTGCCAGTAGTATCTCCACGGGACAGGGGAGAACCGGGGAGCTGTTTTTT. Translation: CASSISTGQGRTGELFF. The chain recombines TRBV19 with TRBJ2-2, with 10 bases aligning to TRBD1. Germline V gene sequence: CDR1 LNHDA, CDR2 SQIVND (reference sequence). This CDR3 has 17 amino acids. The J segment lost 5 bases and the V segment lost 3 bases, leaving 9 bases of the junction unmatched.

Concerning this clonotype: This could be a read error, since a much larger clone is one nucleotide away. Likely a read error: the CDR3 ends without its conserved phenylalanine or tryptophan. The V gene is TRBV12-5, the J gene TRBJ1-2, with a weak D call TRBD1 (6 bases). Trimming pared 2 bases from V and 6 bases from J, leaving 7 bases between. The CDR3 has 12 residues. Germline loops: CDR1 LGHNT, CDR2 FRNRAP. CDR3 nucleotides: TGTGCTAGTGGTTTGACAGGGAATGGCTACACCTTA. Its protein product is CASGLTGNGYTL.

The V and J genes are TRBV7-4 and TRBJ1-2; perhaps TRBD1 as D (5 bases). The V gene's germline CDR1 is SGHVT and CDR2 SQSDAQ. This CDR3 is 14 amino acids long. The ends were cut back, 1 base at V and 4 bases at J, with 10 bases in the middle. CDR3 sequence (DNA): TGTGCCAGCAGCTTAGACGCGACAGCCTATGGCTACACCTTC. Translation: CASSLDATAYGYTF. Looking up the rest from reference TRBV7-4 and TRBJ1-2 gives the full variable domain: GAGVSQSPRYKVAKRGRDVALRCDSISGHVTLYWYRQTLGQGSEVLTYSQSDAQRDKSGRPSGRFSAERPERSVSTLKIQRTEQGDSAVYLCASSLDATAYGYTFGSGTRLTVV.

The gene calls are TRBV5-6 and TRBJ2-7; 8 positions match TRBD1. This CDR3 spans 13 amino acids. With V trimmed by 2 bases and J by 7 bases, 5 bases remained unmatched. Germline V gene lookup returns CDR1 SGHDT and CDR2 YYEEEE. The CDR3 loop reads CASSFQGAREQYF. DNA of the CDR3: TGTGCCAGCAGCTTCCAGGGGGCGCGAGAGCAGTACTTC.

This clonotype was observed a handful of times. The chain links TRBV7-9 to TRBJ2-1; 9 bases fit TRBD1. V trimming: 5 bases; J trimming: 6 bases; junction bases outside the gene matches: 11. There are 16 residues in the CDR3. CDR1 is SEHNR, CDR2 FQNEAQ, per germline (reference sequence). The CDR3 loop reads CASSTSGTGWFNEQFF. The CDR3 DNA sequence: TGTGCCAGCAGCACATCCGGGACAGGGTGGTTCAATGAGCAGTTCTTC.

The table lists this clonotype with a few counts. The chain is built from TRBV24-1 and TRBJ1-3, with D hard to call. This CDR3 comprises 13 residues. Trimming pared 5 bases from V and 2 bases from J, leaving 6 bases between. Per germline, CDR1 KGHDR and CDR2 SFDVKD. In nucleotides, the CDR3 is TGTGCCACCAGTGCGGACGCTGGAAACACCATATATTTT. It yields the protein CATSADAGNTIYF.

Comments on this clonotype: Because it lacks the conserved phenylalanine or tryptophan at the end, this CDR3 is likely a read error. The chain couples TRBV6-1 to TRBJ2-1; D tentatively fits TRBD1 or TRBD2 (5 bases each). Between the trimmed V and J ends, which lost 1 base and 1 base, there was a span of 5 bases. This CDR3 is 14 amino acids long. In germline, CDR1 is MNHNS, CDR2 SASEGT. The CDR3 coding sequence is TGTGCCAGCAGTGAAGGGGGGTCCTACAATGAGCAGTTCTTA. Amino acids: CASSEGGSYNEQFL.

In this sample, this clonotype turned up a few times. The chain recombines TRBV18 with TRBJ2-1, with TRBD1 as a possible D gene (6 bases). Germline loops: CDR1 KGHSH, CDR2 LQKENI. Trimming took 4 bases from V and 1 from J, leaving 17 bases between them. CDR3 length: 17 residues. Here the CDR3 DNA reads TGTGCCAGCTCACTTAAGTACAGGGATGGGTCCTACAATGAGCAGTTCTTC. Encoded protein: CASSLKYRDGSYNEQFF.

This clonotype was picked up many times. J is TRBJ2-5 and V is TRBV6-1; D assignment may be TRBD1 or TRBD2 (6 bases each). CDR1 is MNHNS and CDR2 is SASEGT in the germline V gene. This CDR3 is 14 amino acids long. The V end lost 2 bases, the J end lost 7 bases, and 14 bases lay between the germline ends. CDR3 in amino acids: CASSEYGEGGTQYF. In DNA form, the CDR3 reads TGTGCCAGCAGTGAATACGGAGAGGGGGGGACCCAGTACTTC.

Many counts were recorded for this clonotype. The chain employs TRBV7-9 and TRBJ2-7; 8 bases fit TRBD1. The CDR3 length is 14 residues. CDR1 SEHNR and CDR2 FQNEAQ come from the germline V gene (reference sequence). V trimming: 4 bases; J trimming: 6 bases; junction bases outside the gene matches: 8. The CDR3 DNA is TGTGCCAGCAGCTCCCGACAGGGGCTATCCGAGCAGTACTTC. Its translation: CASSSRQGLSEQYF.

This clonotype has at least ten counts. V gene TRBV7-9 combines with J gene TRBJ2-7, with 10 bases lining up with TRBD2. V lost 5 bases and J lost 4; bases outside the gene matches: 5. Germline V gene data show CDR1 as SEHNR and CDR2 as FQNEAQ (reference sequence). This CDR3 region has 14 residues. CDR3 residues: CASSRTSGLYEQYF. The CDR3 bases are TGTGCCAGCAGCCGGACTAGCGGATTATACGAGCAGTACTTC. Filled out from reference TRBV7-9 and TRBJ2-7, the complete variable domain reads DTGVSQNPRHKITKRGQNVTFRCDPISEHNRLYWYRQTLGQGPEFLTYFQNEAQLEKSRLLSDRFSAERPKGSFSTLEIQRTEQGDSAMYLCASSRTSGLYEQYFGPGTRLTVT.

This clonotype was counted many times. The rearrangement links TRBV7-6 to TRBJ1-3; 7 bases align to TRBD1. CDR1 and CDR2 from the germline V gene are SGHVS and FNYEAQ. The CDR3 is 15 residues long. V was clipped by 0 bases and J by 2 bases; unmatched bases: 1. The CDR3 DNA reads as TGTGCCAGCAGCTTAGCCCAGGGGGCTGGAAACACCATATATTTT. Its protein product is CASSLAQGAGNTIYF. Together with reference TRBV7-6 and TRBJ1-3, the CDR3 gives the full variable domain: GAGVSQSPRYKVTKRGQDVALRCDPISGHVSLYWYRQALGQGPEFLTYFNYEAQQDKSGLPNDRFSAERPEGSISTLTIQRTEQRDSAMYRCASSLAQGAGNTIYFGEGSWLTVV.

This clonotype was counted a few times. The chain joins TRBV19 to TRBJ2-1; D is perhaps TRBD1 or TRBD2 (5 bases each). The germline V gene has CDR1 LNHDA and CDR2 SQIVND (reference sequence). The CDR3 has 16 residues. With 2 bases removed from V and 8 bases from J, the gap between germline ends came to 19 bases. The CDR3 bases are TGTGCCAGTAGTATACGTGGACAACCAGCGAGGGATGAGCAGTTCTTC. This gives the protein CASSIRGQPARDEQFF.

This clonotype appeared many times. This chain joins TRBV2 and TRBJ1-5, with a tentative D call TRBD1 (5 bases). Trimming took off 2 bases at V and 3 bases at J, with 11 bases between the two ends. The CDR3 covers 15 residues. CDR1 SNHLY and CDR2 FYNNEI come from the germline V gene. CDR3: CASSEFRANNQPQHF. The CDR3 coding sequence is TGTGCCAGCAGTGAATTCAGGGCAAACAATCAGCCCCAGCATTTT.

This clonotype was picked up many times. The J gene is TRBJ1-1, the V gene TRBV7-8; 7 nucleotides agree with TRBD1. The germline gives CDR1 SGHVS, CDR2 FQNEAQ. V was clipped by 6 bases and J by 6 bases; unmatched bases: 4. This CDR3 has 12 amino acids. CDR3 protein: CASSFTGAEAFF. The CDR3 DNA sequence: TGTGCCAGCAGTTTCACAGGGGCTGAAGCTTTCTTT.

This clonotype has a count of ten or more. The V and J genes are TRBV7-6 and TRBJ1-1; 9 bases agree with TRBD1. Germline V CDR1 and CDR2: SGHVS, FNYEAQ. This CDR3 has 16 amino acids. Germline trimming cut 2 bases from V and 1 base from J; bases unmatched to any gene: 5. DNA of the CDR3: TGTGCCAGCAGCTTACGACCGGGACAGGGGAACACTGAAGCTTTCTTT. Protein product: CASSLRPGQGNTEAFF.

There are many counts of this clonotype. The DNA of the CDR3 is TGTGCCAGCAGTCTTATAGCTGACTCCTACAATGAGCAGTTCTTC. Protein: CASSLIADSYNEQFF. This chain uses TRBV6-1 with TRBJ2-1; D gene ambiguous. CDR3 length: 15 residues. Germline V gene data show CDR1 as MNHNS and CDR2 as SASEGT. V was shortened by 5 bases and J by 0 bases, with 11 bases between the two germline ends.

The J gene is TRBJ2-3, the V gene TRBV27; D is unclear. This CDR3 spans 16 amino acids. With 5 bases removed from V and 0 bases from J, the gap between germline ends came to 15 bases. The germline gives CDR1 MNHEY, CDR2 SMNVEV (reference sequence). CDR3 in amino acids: CASSRIPLISTDTQYF. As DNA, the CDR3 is TGTGCCAGCAGTAGGATCCCCCTTATTAGCACAGATACGCAGTATTTT.

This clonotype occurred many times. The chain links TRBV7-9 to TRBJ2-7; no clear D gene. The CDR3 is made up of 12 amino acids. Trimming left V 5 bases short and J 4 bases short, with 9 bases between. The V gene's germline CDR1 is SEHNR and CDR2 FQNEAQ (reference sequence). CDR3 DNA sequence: TGTGCCAGCAGCAATACCATGTACGAGCAGTACTTC. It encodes CASSNTMYEQYF.